Described below is a single TCR beta chain sequence and its context. What antigen it recognizes has not been identified. Per-base qualities were not stored, and no clone one base away is much larger. Other DNA sequences from this sample encode an identical CDR3 as well. The data belong to a study of blood T cell repertoires in COVID-19 (dated by TCRdb to 2018 to 2020). Looking at the study overall: The collaborator samples originated in the United States, Italy and Spain and spanned the acute and convalescent phases of COVID-19. A de-identified subject ID, COVID-19 status, age in years and sex were almost always included in the sample metadata. Where HLA class I and class II types were available, the types were taken from metadata supplied by the sample provider, not from assay-based typing. Subjects who had been exposed to COVID-19, were actively infected with it, or had recovered from it provided the deeply sampled blood TCRbeta repertoires that made up the dataset. The samples were drawn from the first 160 participants of the ongoing ImmuneRACE study and from 1,200 or so subjects provided by 6 global collaborators. The material from the prospective study consisted of cDNA or gDNA derived from T cells, B-cell-depleted T cells, or PBMCs. The repertoires were released in a freely available public database meant as a resource for research on the immune response to SARS-CoV-2.

Participants in the prospective study were enrolled through a virtual design, were aged 18 to 89 years, and lived in roughly 26 United States geographic areas. In the prospective study, cohorts were assigned on the basis of participant-reported clinical history obtained from a screening survey and a study questionnaire. ImmuneRACE Cohort 3 recovered participants were defined by two consecutive negative NP/OP PCR tests, healthcare professional clearance, or symptom resolution. In the prospective study, whole blood, serum and a nasopharyngeal or oropharyngeal swab were collected from each participant by mobile phlebotomists. Participants in the prospective study had the option to provide additional blood draws and questionnaires over a roughly 2-month period. Before DNA extraction, blood samples from the prospective study were shipped at room temperature or frozen. Looking up the germline V gene (reference sequence) yields CDR1 MNHEY and CDR2 SMNVEV. The CDR3 numbers 12 residues from cysteine through phenylalanine. Of all the DNA, just the CDR3 is kept, 36 bases in frame from base 1. At the junction V is shortened by 3 bases and J by 3 bases, with 3 bases in between.

The immunoSEQ Assay, a bias-controlled multiplex PCR, was used to amplify TCRbeta CDR3 regions from genomic DNA. Processing in the source paper ran as follows. The number of nucleated cells in each sample was estimated by amplification of reference gene primers within the assay. To quantify the absolute abundance of each unique TCRbeta CDR3 rearrangement, sequence reads were collapsed and filtered. For each sample, productive Simpson clonality was calculated by taking the square root of Simpson's diversity index across productive rearrangements. TCRdb limited this immuneACCESS table to in-frame rearrangements with V and J called. A share of clones is missing; checked studies link under half to unresolved V genes, and the rest is unexplained. V and J calls and clone size follow that table, whereas D and trimming were derived from the DNA. Within this sample are about 250,000 clones, with 85% to 90% of them counted one time only. The ten largest make up roughly 1.7% of the sample.

The research as a whole found: The quantity of clinical and demographic metadata differed by source and by participant and was supplied without curation.

The chain employs TRBV27 and TRBJ1-5, with the identity of the D gene unclear. The specimen was PBMCs or T cells enriched from blood (not recorded which). The source of this sequence is a man between 35 and 55 years old who had recovered from COVID-19. CDR3 reads: CASSFLNQPQHF. The DNA reads TGTGCCAGCAGTTTCCTCAATCAGCCCCAGCATTTT.